These 27 T cell receptor beta chains came from one sample sequenced in a study of cytomegalovirus exposure and HLA in healthy donors. The PCR ran on 60 Vbeta and 13 Jbeta primers. TCRdb's table, derived via immunoSEQ multiplex PCR, lists solely in-frame clones and lacks some. The sample shows roughly 110,000 clones, roughly 80% of them seen only once. Sequenced input: PBMCs. The receptors were sampled from a man younger than 45 in good health and CMV-seropositive.

The gene calls are TRBV7-8 and TRBJ1-4, with D unclear. With 2 bases removed from V and 10 bases from J, the gap between germline ends came to 14 bases. The CDR3 runs to 14 residues. From germline, CDR1 is SGHVS and CDR2 FQNEAQ. CDR3 bases: TGTGCCAGCAGCTTAACAATAATTAGGAGAAAACTGTTTTTT. This gives the protein CASSLTIIRRKLFF.

The genes are TRBV30 and TRBJ1-6, with 8 bases matching TRBD1. CDR1 GTSNPN and CDR2 SVGIG come from the germline V gene (reference sequence). CDR3 size: 15 residues. Trimming at V came to 0 bases and at J to 5 bases, leaving 3 bases not matched to a gene. DNA of the CDR3: TGTGCCTGGAGTGTCGGACAGGGAAATAATTCACCCCTCCACTTT. Protein: CAWSVGQGNNSPLHF.

In this sample, this clone turned up once. The chain combines TRBV7-8 with TRBJ2-1, with TRBD1 matching 9 bases. Germline V CDR1 and CDR2: SGHVS, FQNEAQ. The CDR3 is 15 amino acids. The ends lost 5 bases at V and 6 bases at J; junction bases unmatched: 8. For the CDR3, the DNA is TGTGCCAGCAGCCGAACAGGGGGCATTGTCAATGAGCAGTTCTTC. Protein product: CASSRTGGIVNEQFF. The full variable domain, completed using reference TRBV7-8 and TRBJ2-1, is GAGVSQSPRYKVAKRGQDVALRCDPISGHVSLFWYQQALGQGPEFLTYFQNEAQLDKSGLPSDRFFAERPEGSVSTLKIQRTQQEDSAVYLCASSRTGGIVNEQFFGPGTRLTVL.

This chain uses TRBV9 with TRBJ2-7; a possible D gene is TRBD1 (6 bases). The CDR3 covers 15 residues. Per germline, CDR1 SGDLS and CDR2 YYNGEE. Trimming pared 3 bases from V and 4 bases from J, leaving 17 bases between. The CDR3, as DNA: TGTGCCAGCAGCGAGCTACCGGGACAATCGTACGAGCAGTACTTC. It yields the protein CASSELPGQSYEQYF.

This chain uses TRBV10-3 with TRBJ2-1, with 14 bases lining up with TRBD2. CDR3 length: 16 amino acids. V gave up 4 bases and J gave up 7 bases; unmatched junction bases: 6. Per the germline V gene, CDR1 is ENHRY and CDR2 is SYGVKD. CDR3 in DNA: TGTGCCATCAGTGTGTACGGGACTAGCGGGAGAAATGAGCAGTTCTTC. It codes for CAISVYGTSGRNEQFF.

The chain is built from TRBV6-6 and TRBJ1-2; the D is unclear. Germline V gives CDR1 MNHNY, CDR2 SVGAGI (reference sequence). Trimming took 5 bases from V and 4 from J, leaving 14 bases between them. There are 14 residues in the CDR3. The CDR3 DNA follows: TGTGCCAGCAGTAACCGACTGCAGTTCTATGGCTACACCTTC. As protein: CASSNRLQFYGYTF.

The chain employs TRBV7-6 and TRBJ2-1; TRBD2 is a possible D gene (6 bases). Trimming shortened V by 0 bases and J by 0 bases, and 15 bases separated the two germline ends. The CDR3 has 18 residues. Germline CDR1 reads SGHVS; CDR2 reads FNYEAQ. CDR3 residues: CASSLALGRRVSYNEQFF. The CDR3 coding sequence is TGTGCCAGCAGCTTAGCGCTAGGGAGGAGGGTCTCCTACAATGAGCAGTTCTTC.

This clone showed up just once. The chain carries TRBV5-4 and TRBJ2-7; D gene uncertain. The CDR3 length is 15 residues. V lost 3 bases and J lost 1, with 14 bases in between. Germline CDR1 SGHNT, CDR2 YYREEE (reference sequence). The CDR3 bases are TGTGCCAGCAGCTCGAGGCGGTCTAGGTCCTACGAGCAGTACGTC. This sequence encodes CASSSRRSRSYEQYV.

The chain uses TRBV6-1 and TRBJ1-1, with unresolved D. V was clipped by 3 bases and J by 3 bases, with 11 bases between them. CDR1 and CDR2 (germline): MNHNS, SASEGT. The CDR3 contains 14 residues. The DNA of the CDR3 is TGTGCCAGCAGTGAGGTGGGCCCCGACACTGAAGCTTTCTTT. It codes for CASSEVGPDTEAFF.

The gene calls are TRBV5-6 and TRBJ1-4; 7 bases are a match to TRBD1. The CDR3 is 16 residues long. CDR1 and CDR2 from the germline V gene are SGHDT and YYEEEE. With V trimmed by 4 bases and J by 4 bases, 10 bases remained unmatched. CDR3 DNA sequence: TGTGCCAGCAGCCCAGGACAGGCTACCTATAATGAAAAACTGTTTTTT. Translating it yields CASSPGQATYNEKLFF.

The chain has TRBV9 and TRBJ2-3; 13 bases are a match to TRBD2. There are 17 residues in the CDR3. V lost 3 bases and J lost 6; bases outside the gene matches: 10. The germline CDR1 and CDR2 sequences are SGDLS and YYNGEE. The CDR3 DNA reads TGTGCCAGCAGCGCCGGACTAGCGGGGGCCGAGGTGGATACGCAGTATTTT. Encoded protein: CASSAGLAGAEVDTQYF.

The CDR3 loop is CASSPPGQGNRVNQPQHF. CDR3 DNA sequence: TGTGCCAGCTCACCACCTGGACAGGGGAATCGTGTCAATCAGCCCCAGCATTTT. The rearrangement joins TRBV18 to TRBJ1-5; 9 positions match TRBD1. Germline assignment: CDR1 KGHSH and CDR2 LQKENI. The V and J ends lost 0 bases and 3 bases, in that order; junction bases with no gene match: 9. This CDR3 comprises 18 residues.

The genes are TRBV5-1 and TRBJ2-1; 8 positions agree with TRBD2. The junction had 14 bases not matched to a gene; V was cut back by 0 bases and J by 6 bases. Germline V gives CDR1 SGHRS, CDR2 YFSETQ. The CDR3 has 18 amino acids. This CDR3 is CASSLVLAGRLRGNEQFF. CDR3 nucleotides: TGCGCCAGCAGCTTGGTATTAGCGGGAAGGCTTCGGGGCAATGAGCAGTTCTTC.

Only a few counts were recorded for this clone. The chain joins TRBV5-1 to TRBJ2-7, with a tentative D call TRBD1 (6 bases). V was cut by 4 bases and J by 1 base, with 12 bases left in between. Per the germline V gene, CDR1 is SGHRS and CDR2 is YFSETQ. The CDR3 has 14 residues. The CDR3 region has the DNA TGCGCCAGCAGCGTGCAGGGGTTATCCTACGAGCAGTACTTC. Translated, it gives CASSVQGLSYEQYF.

J is TRBJ2-1 and V is TRBV6-5; possible D gene TRBD2, 6 bases. Germline loops: CDR1 MNHEY, CDR2 SVGAGI. Trimming pared 2 bases from V and 10 bases from J, leaving 18 bases between. CDR3 size: 15 residues. The CDR3 protein is CASSYASGLPGEQFF. CDR3 in DNA: TGTGCCAGCAGTTACGCTTCGGGACTGCCGGGGGAGCAGTTCTTC.

This clone was seen only a few times. The chain links TRBV19 to TRBJ2-1, with 9 nucleotides matching TRBD2. Per the germline V gene, CDR1 is LNHDA and CDR2 is SQIVND (reference sequence). Trimming took 6 bases from V and 8 from J; bases not matched to a gene: 8. There are 14 residues in the CDR3. This chain's CDR3 is CASSVAGGLDEQFF. CDR3 sequence (DNA): TGTGCCAGTAGCGTGGCGGGGGGGCTGGATGAGCAGTTCTTC.

The V call is TRBV13, the J call TRBJ2-2; D call uncertain. The CDR3 is made up of 18 amino acids. CDR1 and CDR2 (germline): PRHDT, FYEKMQ (reference sequence). V was pared by 6 bases and J by 2 bases, with 22 bases between. The CDR3 nucleotides read TGTGCCAGCAGTCCCGACTCTGGCGGCCTCACAAACACCGGGGAGCTGTTTTTT. Encoded protein: CASSPDSGGLTNTGELFF.

V is TRBV7-2 and J is TRBJ2-3, with D uncertain. The germline V and J ends were trimmed by 1 base and 3 bases, with 8 bases remaining between them. Germline assignment: CDR1 SGHTA and CDR2 FQGNSA. The CDR3 is 14 residues long. Here the CDR3 reads CASSLEPVTDTQYF. CDR3 sequence (DNA): TGTGCCAGCAGCTTAGAACCGGTGACAGATACGCAGTATTTT. The variable domain in full, completed from reference TRBV7-2 and TRBJ2-3, reads GAGVSQSPSNKVTEKGKDVELRCDPISGHTALYWYRQSLGQGLEFLIYFQGNSAPDKSGLPSDRFSAERTGGSVSTLTIQRTQQEDSAVYLCASSLEPVTDTQYFGPGTRLTVL.

CDR3 nucleotides: TGTGCCAGCAGTTTATTTGGGTGGACAGACAACACCGGGGAGCTGTTTTTT. It encodes CASSLFGWTDNTGELFF. This chain connects TRBV27 to TRBJ2-2, with TRBD1 as a possible D gene (6 bases). Germline loops: CDR1 MNHEY, CDR2 SMNVEV (reference sequence). This CDR3 spans 17 amino acids. V was shortened by 1 base and J by 2 bases, with 14 bases between the two germline ends.

The chain joins TRBV5-6 to TRBJ1-1; the match to TRBD1 covers 8 bases. Germline V gene data show CDR1 as SGHDT and CDR2 as YYEEEE. The CDR3 consists of 14 residues. With V trimmed by 0 bases and J by 7 bases, 5 bases remained unmatched. The CDR3: CASSLGTGWNEAFF. The DNA for the CDR3 is TGTGCCAGCAGCTTGGGGACAGGGTGGAATGAAGCTTTCTTT.

The chain uses TRBV6-1 and TRBJ1-3; no clear D. The V gene's germline CDR1 is MNHNS and CDR2 SASEGT. This CDR3 region has 13 residues. V was pared by 9 bases and J by 0 bases, with 9 bases between. CDR3 sequence: CASSRVSGNTIYF. CDR3 sequence (DNA): TGTGCCAGTTCAAGAGTCTCTGGAAACACCATATATTTT.

The J gene is TRBJ2-5, the V gene TRBV10-3; D may be TRBD1 (6 bases). The germline V gene has CDR1 ENHRY and CDR2 SYGVKD. Trimming removed 6 bases at V and 4 bases at J, with 12 bases between. This CDR3 spans 13 amino acids. The CDR3 reads CAISKGVSETQYF. CDR3 sequence (DNA): TGTGCCATCAGCAAGGGGGTGTCAGAGACCCAGTACTTC.

The chain links TRBV7-9 to TRBJ2-1, with 13 bases identical to TRBD2. Germline CDR1 reads SEHNR; CDR2 reads FQNEAQ (reference sequence). J lost 6 bases, V lost 2 bases, and 1 base had no gene match. CDR3 length equals 15 residues. The CDR3 nucleotides are TGTGCCAGCAGCTTAAGACTAGCGGGAGGCAATGAGCAGTTCTTC. This translates into CASSLRLAGGNEQFF.

This chain uses TRBV5-1 with TRBJ2-3; D call uncertain. Trimming cost V 4 bases and J 2 bases, with 5 bases left between them. The CDR3 is made up of 12 amino acids. Germline values: CDR1 SGHRS, CDR2 YFSETQ. In DNA form, the CDR3 reads TGCGCCAGCAGCCCCTACACAGATACGCAGTATTTT. The encoded protein is CASSPYTDTQYF.

This sequence joins TRBV6-1 and TRBJ1-5; the D is unclear. Germline V gene data show CDR1 as MNHNS and CDR2 as SASEGT. V lost 6 bases, J lost 6 bases, and 15 bases lay in between. The CDR3 extends over 14 amino acids. CDR3 DNA: TGTGCCAGCAGCCGGACTGGATTGGGTCAGCCCCAGCATTTT. Its protein product is CASSRTGLGQPQHF.

This chain joins TRBV27 and TRBJ1-4; D is perhaps TRBD1 (6 bases). Germline CDR1 is MNHEY and CDR2 is SMNVEV (reference sequence). The CDR3 contains 12 residues. V was pared by 4 bases and J by 11 bases, with 11 bases between. The CDR3 protein is CASSSDSVKLFF. CDR3 bases: TGTGCCAGCAGTTCGGACAGCGTGAAACTGTTTTTT.

This chain joins TRBV10-3 and TRBJ2-6, with a weak D call TRBD2 (5 bases). The germline V gene has CDR1 ENHRY and CDR2 SYGVKD. Trimming removed 8 bases at V and 0 bases at J, with 5 bases between. CDR3 size: 13 residues. The CDR3 region has the DNA TGTGCCATCGGGAGCTCTGGGGCCAACGTCCTGACTTTC. Translating it yields CAIGSSGANVLTF.